This is a list of T cell receptor beta chains from one sample in a study of blood T cells in healthy people across ages. MiXCR, applied by TCRdb to the 5' RACE reads, yields one record per CDR3 protein. The sample lists about 510,000 distinct CDR3 sequences, about 27% occurring once. These sequences were also reported in another study, on T cells of mothers and their children.

Sequencing was carried out using blood. The receptors originated from a boy younger than 10 in good health. The CDR3 runs from the conserved cysteine through the conserved F or W. Each record gives: CDR3 protein, CDR3 DNA, V gene, D gene, J gene, clone size. The D gene is left open where the match is weak. A row's size may be missing; if present it is once, few, many or a size class.

CSARGPTYEQYF TGCAGTGCTAGGGGGCCTACCTACGAGCAGTACTTC TRBV20-1 . TRBJ2-7 .
CASSLDWVYNEQFF TGTGCCAGCAGCTTAGATTGGGTATACAATGAGCAGTTCTTC TRBV7-8 . TRBJ2-1 .
CASSLGRTGLNPHEQYF TGTGCCAGCAGCTTAGGGCGGACAGGACTTAATCCACACGAGCAGTACTTC TRBV7-9 TRBD1 TRBJ2-7 few
CASSSPSGYEQYF TGTGCCAGCAGCTCCCCCAGCGGTTACGAGCAGTACTTC TRBV7-2 . TRBJ2-7 .
CSASVAGISSYNEQFF TGCAGCGCCTCCGTAGCGGGCATCAGCTCCTACAATGAGCAGTTCTTC TRBV29-1 TRBD2 TRBJ2-1 many
CASSEHTGMAKNIQYF TGTGCCAGCAGTGAGCACACCGGAATGGCCAAAAACATTCAGTACTTC TRBV2 . TRBJ2-4 many
CASSQGVLSSYNEQFF TGCGCCAGCAGCCAAGGGGTGTTAAGCTCCTACAATGAGCAGTTCTTC TRBV4-3 . TRBJ2-1 few
CASSYALAGNEQYF TGTGCCAGCAGCTACGCACTAGCGGGCAACGAGCAGTACTTC TRBV12-3/TRBV12-4 TRBD2 TRBJ2-7 few
CASSSLDRLSGNTIYF TGTGCCAGCAGTTCCCTAGACAGACTCTCTGGAAACACCATATATTTT TRBV27 . TRBJ1-3 few
CAIGRYNSPLHF TGTGCCATAGGGCGGTATAATTCACCCCTCCACTTT TRBV6-6 . TRBJ1-6 few
CASSFPAHYEQYF TGTGCCAGCAGTTTCCCGGCCCACTACGAGCAGTACTTC TRBV27 . TRBJ2-7 few
CASSVRWGEQFF TGTGCCAGCAGCGTCCGCTGGGGTGAGCAGTTCTTC TRBV9 . TRBJ2-1 few
CASKAGPLEADTQYF TGTGCCAGCAAGGCAGGGCCTCTAGAGGCAGATACGCAGTATTTT TRBV2 . TRBJ2-3 .
CASSSWGGSGEQYF TGTGCCAGCAGTTCCTGGGGGGGATCGGGCGAGCAGTACTTC TRBV12-3/TRBV12-4 TRBD2 TRBJ2-7 .
CSARVRDGVGDTQYF TGCAGTGCTAGAGTGCGGGATGGGGTTGGAGATACGCAGTATTTT TRBV20-1 . TRBJ2-3 few